These T cell receptor beta chains were read from a single sample in a study of cytomegalovirus exposure and HLA in healthy donors. The protocol was immunoSEQ multiplex PCR, while the TCRdb copy is restricted to in-frame clones and leaves out a portion. This table holds roughly 77,000 clones, roughly 69% found once. The source material was PBMCs. These receptors were obtained from a woman aged 45-59 years in good health and CMV-seropositive. CDR3s include the opening cysteine and the closing phenylalanine or tryptophan. D genes are given only for firm matches. Some rows have no size entry. The others give once, few or many, or a class for an expanded clone.

size	D	V	J	CDR3	DNA
NA	NA	TRBV7-6	TRBJ1-2	CASSSQGWGYTF	TGTGCCAGCAGTTCACAGGGATGGGGCTACACCTTC
NA	NA	TRBV5-1	TRBJ2-6	CASSLRSGTQRPSGANVLTF	TGCGCCAGCAGCTTGCGATCCGGGACACAAAGACCCTCTGGGGCCAACGTCCTGACTTTC
NA	TRBD1	TRBV4-1	TRBJ1-4	CASSQAPGQANEKLFF	TGCGCCAGCAGCCAAGCCCCGGGACAGGCTAATGAAAAACTGTTTTTT
NA	TRBD1	TRBV4-1	TRBJ2-7	CASRPRDRDRTYEQYF	TGCGCCAGCAGACCCCGGGACAGGGATCGTACCTACGAGCAGTACTTC
NA	NA	TRBV2	TRBJ2-5	CASTGVRGAETQYF	TGTGCCAGCACAGGGGTCCGGGGGGCTGAGACCCAGTACTTC
NA	NA	TRBV9	TRBJ2-7	CASSPPGQYEQYF	TGTGCCAGCAGCCCGCCGGGACAATACGAGCAGTACTTC
NA	TRBD1	TRBV6-1	TRBJ1-5	CASSPGQDGNQPQHF	TGTGCCAGCAGTCCGGGACAGGACGGGAATCAGCCCCAGCATTTT
NA	NA	TRBV19	TRBJ1-5	CASMGTYTGNQPQHF	TGTGCCAGTATGGGAACCTATACAGGGAATCAGCCCCAGCATTTT
NA	NA	TRBV7-2	TRBJ1-2	CASSQRTDRYTF	TGTGCCAGCAGCCAAAGAACAGATCGCTACACCTTC
once	NA	TRBV29-1	TRBJ2-5	CSVEGLQKTQYF	TGCAGCGTTGAAGGGCTTCAAAAGACCCAGTACTTC
NA	NA	TRBV2	TRBJ2-2	CASSELGGGSGGELFF	TGTGCCAGCAGTGAACTAGGGGGAGGGTCCGGCGGGGAGCTGTTTTTT
NA	NA	TRBV2	TRBJ1-1	CASNGRGNTEAFF	TGTGCCAGCAATGGCAGGGGGAACACTGAAGCTTTCTTT
NA	NA	TRBV5-1	TRBJ2-6	CASSLQSGANVLTF	TGCGCCAGCAGCTTACAATCTGGGGCCAACGTCCTGACTTTC
few	NA	TRBV27	TRBJ2-2	CASSASVGTGELFF	TGTGCCAGCAGTGCCTCGGTTGGCACCGGGGAGCTGTTTTTT
once	NA	TRBV11-2	TRBJ2-1	CASSPSSAVDNEQFF	TGTGCCAGCAGCCCCTCGTCCGCAGTTGACAATGAGCAGTTCTTC
NA	NA	TRBV5-1	TRBJ1-1	CASSSGSDTEAFF	TGCGCCAGCAGCTCCGGTTCTGACACTGAAGCTTTCTTT
NA	TRBD1	TRBV6-1	TRBJ1-6	CASSEVGTADSPLHF	TGTGCCAGCAGTGAAGTAGGGACAGCGGATTCACCCCTCCACTTT
few	NA	TRBV5-1	TRBJ1-4	CASSLIGEKLFF	TGCGCCAGCAGTCTTATCGGTGAAAAACTGTTTTTT
NA	NA	TRBV28	TRBJ1-1	CASSSYRNTEAFF	TGTGCCAGCAGTAGTTACAGGAACACTGAAGCTTTCTTT
NA	NA	TRBV10-3	TRBJ1-1	CAISDSTGNTEAFF	TGTGCCATCAGTGATTCCACAGGGAACACTGAAGCTTTCTTT
NA	TRBD2	TRBV2	TRBJ2-3	CASNSGESTDTQYF	TGTGCCAGCAATAGCGGGGAAAGTACAGATACGCAGTATTTT
few	NA	TRBV6-5	TRBJ1-5	CASTEHSNQPQHF	TGTGCCAGTACAGAACATAGCAATCAGCCCCAGCATTTT
NA	TRBD1	TRBV19	TRBJ1-4	CASSRDRRDEKLFF	TGTGCCAGTAGTAGGGACAGGCGGGATGAAAAACTGTTTTTT
NA	TRBD1	TRBV6-5	TRBJ1-5	CASREDRAINQPQHF	TGTGCCAGCAGAGAGGACAGGGCGATCAATCAGCCCCAGCATTTT
NA	NA	TRBV6-6	TRBJ1-6	CASITTRQPNSPLHF	TGTGCCAGCATTACTACCCGACAGCCAAATTCACCCCTCCACTTT
NA	NA	TRBV9	TRBJ1-1	CASSVGSGLNTEAFF	TGTGCCAGCAGCGTAGGGTCAGGGCTGAACACTGAAGCTTTCTTT
few	NA	TRBV10-1	TRBJ2-3	CASSPGSRADTQYF	TGCGCCAGCAGTCCAGGGTCGAGAGCAGATACGCAGTATTTT
once	TRBD1	TRBV9	TRBJ1-1	CASSPRTGSGAEAFF	TGTGCCAGCAGCCCCCGGACAGGGAGCGGGGCTGAAGCTTTCTTT
NA	TRBD1	TRBV6-1	TRBJ1-4	CASSVYRGHNEKLFF	TGTGCCAGCAGTGTTTACAGGGGCCATAATGAAAAACTGTTTTTT
NA	NA	TRBV4-1	TRBJ2-2	CASSQGFNKRTNTGELFF	TGCGCCAGCAGCCAAGGTTTCAACAAAAGGACTAACACCGGGGAGCTGTTTTTT
NA	TRBD2	TRBV6-5	TRBJ2-1	CASSYSRGGVWNEQFF	TGTGCCAGCAGTTACTCGCGGGGGGGGGTTTGGAATGAGCAGTTCTTC
NA	NA	TRBV19	TRBJ1-1	CASSTMEGTEAFF	TGTGCCAGTAGTACAATGGAGGGGACTGAAGCTTTCTTT
NA	NA	TRBV7-9	TRBJ2-1	CASSPLDTGSYNEQFF	TGTGCCAGCAGCCCTTTAGATACTGGTTCCTACAATGAGCAGTTCTTC
NA	NA	TRBV7-9	TRBJ2-1	CASSLGSSYLYNEQFF	TGTGCCAGCAGCTTGGGGAGTTCTTACCTTTACAATGAGCAGTTCTTC
NA	TRBD1	TRBV7-9	TRBJ1-1	CASSARDRVGTEAFF	TGTGCCAGCAGCGCCCGGGACAGGGTTGGCACTGAAGCTTTCTTT
NA	NA	TRBV6-5	TRBJ1-1	CASSYRTPMNTEAFF	TGTGCCAGCAGTTACCGTACTCCGATGAACACTGAAGCTTTCTTT
NA	TRBD2	TRBV18	TRBJ2-2	CASSPRSGANTGELFF	TGTGCCAGCTCACCCCGGAGCGGGGCGAACACCGGGGAGCTGTTTTTT
NA	NA	TRBV28	TRBJ1-5	CASSFPNQPQHF	TGTGCCAGCAGTTTCCCGAATCAGCCCCAGCATTTT
NA	TRBD1	TRBV4-2	TRBJ2-3	CASTPNRGLDTQYF	TGTGCCAGCACACCGAACAGGGGGTTAGATACGCAGTATTTT
NA	NA	TRBV9	TRBJ2-3	CASSVNGDRPTDTQYF	TGTGCCAGCAGCGTAAACGGGGATCGTCCCACAGATACGCAGTATTTT
NA	TRBD2	TRBV6-6	TRBJ2-3	CASSGQTSGGKDTQYF	TGTGCCAGCAGTGGCCAGACTAGCGGGGGGAAGGATACGCAGTATTTT
NA	NA	TRBV2	TRBJ1-3	CASSETGISSGNTIYF	TGTGCCAGCAGTGAAACAGGGATTTCCTCTGGAAACACCATATATTTT
once	TRBD2	TRBV7-2	TRBJ2-3	CASSWGLAHTDTQYF	TGTGCCAGCAGCTGGGGACTAGCCCACACAGATACGCAGTATTTT